This TCR beta chain appears in the sequencing data of a study of human T cells and chemical hapten exposure. Germline CDR1 and CDR2: MDHEN and SYDVKM. V was shortened by 2 bases and J by 0 bases, with 4 bases between the two germline ends. The length of the CDR3 is 13 residues. The time point denotes: patch test 3, about 24 weeks after DPC sensitization. As to treatment: therapeutic diphenylcyclopropenone sensitization with weekly scalp DPC. Total RNA was extracted from unfractionated whole blood. TCRdb itself ran the RACE reads through MiXCR, one entry per CDR3 protein. The data contain roughly 39,000 distinct CDR3 sequences, more than 9.5% of them singletons. The sample holds a few counts of this clonotype.

V gene TRBV28 combines with J gene TRBJ1-1; no definite D call. The sequence was collected from a woman aged 40 to 50 with alopecia areata. Some clones in this sample may be carry-over from other donors' samples. This specimen was whole blood, taken in connection with sensitization to the hapten diphenylcyclopropenone (DPC). The CDR3 sequence is CASSLKLNTEAFF. The CDR3 nucleotides read TGTGCCAGCAGTTTAAAGTTGAACACTGAAGCTTTCTTT.